This TCR beta chain was identified during a study of T cell clonotyping in hematopoietic cell transplantation (dated by TCRdb to the early 2020s). At the level of the whole study: Recipient samples taken before transplant were obtained following cytoreduction. Patients were recruited between 2015 and January 2017 and followed until September 2020 or death. A total of under 150 blood samples were gathered in the study from 30 to 40 consecutive transplant recipients along with their related donors.

The sample's time point label, in plain terms: recipient sample about 28 days before transplant, after cytoreduction. Blood samples were obtained from recipients approximately 28 days before transplant and at days 30, 100 and 180 after transplant. Using Nuclei Lysis Solution, genomic DNA was extracted from unfractionated peripheral blood mononuclear cells that were either fresh or cryopreserved. Beyond this particular receptor, the publication reports: Only a small fraction of recipient repertoires overlapped donor repertoires, with over 95% appearing de novo at the given depth. The sample size was limited and the cells went unsorted, which meant the CD4 and CD8 repertoire contributions could not be told apart. Broader posttransplant TCR repertoire diversity was predicted by donor and pretransplant recipient Inverse Simpson Index values. Recipient TCR diversity fell after transplant, with pathologically expanded clonotypes rising progressively from day 30 to day 180.

From the germline V gene (reference sequence), CDR1 is SGHNT and CDR2 is YYREEE. Including cysteine and phenylalanine, the CDR3 has 19 amino acids. The CDR3 DNA has 57 bases and is translated from base 1. Relative to germline, V is missing 4 bases and J is missing 8 bases, with 24 bases of the junction outside any gene match. Concerning this clone: Its specific antigen is unknown. Nothing much larger sits one base from this clone, and base qualities are not available.

TCR beta CDR3 regions were amplified from genomic DNA with the immunoSEQ assay, a bias-controlled multiplex PCR using V- and J-specific primers. A proprietary barcode and Illumina adapter sequences were added to the CDR3 amplicons in a second PCR step. An Illumina MiSeq instrument was used for sequencing of the CDR3 libraries. On the authors' methods: immunoSEQ Analyzer 3.0 was used for export and quality control, with R Bioconductor and Immunarch used for downstream analyses. Only productive rearrangements in the normalized downsampled data set went into calculating the repertoire metrics. In the normalized cohort, clonotypes with more than 5 templates were defined as pathologically expanded. The Inverse Simpson Index was used to measure repertoire diversity. The non-normalized data set was used for CMV-specificity analyses so that all clonotypes could be captured. TCRdb provides this immuneACCESS table in a form limited to in-frame rearrangements. Some clones are lacking; in checked studies, under half of them reflect an unresolved V gene, and why the rest are absent is not known. V, J and clone size were drawn from that table, and D and trimming were deduced from the DNA. The sample table holds around 45,000 clones, of which roughly 85% were seen once. Of the sample, about 5.4% is held by the ten largest clones.

This receptor was identified in a man between 60 and 75 years old with myelodysplastic syndrome. Some clones in this sample may be carry-over from other donors' samples. The source material was peripheral blood mononuclear cells, sampled before stem cell transplant. The chain links TRBV5-4 with TRBJ1-2; TRBD1 fits 9 bases in the junction. The CDR3 is CASSKPPGGQGPQGVGYTF. The DNA sequence is as follows: TGTGCCAGCAGCAAGCCGCCCGGGGGACAGGGTCCGCAGGGGGTAGGCTACACCTTC.